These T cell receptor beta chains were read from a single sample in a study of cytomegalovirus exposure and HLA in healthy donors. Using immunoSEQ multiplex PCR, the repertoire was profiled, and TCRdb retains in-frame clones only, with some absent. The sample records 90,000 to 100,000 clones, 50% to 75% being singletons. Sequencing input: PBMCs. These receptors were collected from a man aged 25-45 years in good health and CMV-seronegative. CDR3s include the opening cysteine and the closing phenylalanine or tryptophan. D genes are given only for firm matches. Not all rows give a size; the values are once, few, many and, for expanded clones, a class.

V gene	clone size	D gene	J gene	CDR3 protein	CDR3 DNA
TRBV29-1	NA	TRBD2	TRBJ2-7	CSVEDRPSGYEQYF	TGCAGCGTTGAAGATCGTCCTAGCGGCTACGAGCAGTACTTC
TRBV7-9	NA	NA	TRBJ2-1	CSSSLVSSYNEQFF	TGTTCCAGCAGCTTAGTCTCCTCCTACAATGAGCAGTTCTTC
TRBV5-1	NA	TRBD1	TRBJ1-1	CASSHDTGGGTEAFF	TGCGCCAGCAGCCACGACACAGGGGGTGGAACTGAAGCTTTCTTT
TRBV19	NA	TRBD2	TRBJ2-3	CASSPPVAGGPGDTQYF	TGTGCCAGTAGTCCCCCGGTGGCGGGAGGGCCAGGGGATACGCAGTATTTT
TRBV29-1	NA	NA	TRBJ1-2	CSVDEEGYTF	TGCAGCGTTGATGAGGAAGGCTACACCTTC
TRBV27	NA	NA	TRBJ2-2	CASSDYGTNTGELFF	TGTGCCAGCAGTGACTATGGGACGAACACCGGGGAGCTGTTTTTT
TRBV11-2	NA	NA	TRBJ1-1	CASSLDGRNTEAFF	TGTGCCAGCAGCTTAGACGGGAGAAACACTGAAGCTTTCTTT
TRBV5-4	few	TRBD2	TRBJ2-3	CASSGRADTQYF	TGTGCTAGTAGCGGGAGGGCAGATACGCAGTATTTT
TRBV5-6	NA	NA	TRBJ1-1	CASSLRVNTEAFF	TGTGCCAGCAGCTTGAGAGTGAACACTGAAGCTTTCTTT
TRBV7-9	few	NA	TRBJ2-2	CASSFGSGTRNTGELFF	TGTGCCAGCAGCTTTGGCTCCGGGACTCGGAACACCGGGGAGCTGTTTTTT
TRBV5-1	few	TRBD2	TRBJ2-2	CASSLSGLAGTGELFF	TGCGCCAGCAGCTTGTCCGGACTAGCGGGCACCGGGGAGCTGTTTTTT
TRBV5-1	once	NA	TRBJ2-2	CASSLAGGSTGELFF	TGCGCCAGCAGCTTGGCGGGGGGCTCGACCGGGGAGCTGTTTTTT
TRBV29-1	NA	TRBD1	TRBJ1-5	CSVAGQGQPQHF	TGCAGCGTTGCAGGACAGGGGCAGCCCCAGCATTTT
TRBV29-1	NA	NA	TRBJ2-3	CSARDRTNTDTQYF	TGCAGCGCGAGAGACAGGACAAACACAGATACGCAGTATTTT
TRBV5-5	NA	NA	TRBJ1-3	CASSFSFGNTIYF	TGTGCCAGCAGCTTTAGTTTTGGAAACACCATATATTTT
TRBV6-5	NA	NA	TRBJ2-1	CASSRPYNEQFF	TGTGCCAGCAGCAGGCCCTACAATGAGCAGTTCTTC